The clone carrying this TCR beta chain was seen a single time. The V end lost 1 base, the J end lost 0 bases, and 12 bases lay between the germline ends. The germline CDR1 and CDR2 sequences are SGHNT and YYREEE (reference sequence). The CDR3 loop spans 16 amino acids. Method: immunoSEQ multiplex PCR; TCRdb's copy keeps in-frame clones and lacks some. In the table there are 40,000 to 55,000 clones, around nine tenths of which are singletons. The data stem from a study of T cell changes during pregnancy in multiple sclerosis. The rearrangement uses TRBV5-4 and TRBJ2-3, with D possibly TRBD2 on 5 matching bases. This specimen consisted of CD4+ T cells from peripheral blood mononuclear cells, obtained before pregnancy. The receptor comes from a female donor with multiple sclerosis, enrolled in a pregnancy study. DNA of the CDR3: TGTGCCAGCAGCTTGCCCCCCGGGGTCAGCACAGATACGCAGTATTTT. Translation: CASSLPPGVSTDTQYF.